A few counts support the clone carrying this T cell receptor beta chain. V lost 6 bases to trimming and J lost 5 bases; unmatched junction nucleotides: 7. The CDR3 runs to 13 residues. Preparation of the TCRbeta library was carried out with unique molecular identifiers. MiXCR, applied by TCRdb to the PCR reads, yields one record per CDR3 protein. The sample shows about 270,000 distinct CDR3 sequences, approximately 9.6% of them seen only once. This sample is part of a study of T-cell reconstitution after alpha-beta-depleted transplantation in children. The source of this sequence is a human donor who donated a stem cell graft to a child with SCID. This chain uses TRBV12-3 or TRBV12-4 with TRBJ2-7; 7 bases agree with TRBD1. The starting material was PBMCs from the stem cell graft donor, obtained from the stem cell graft. The CDR3 DNA sequence: TGTGCCAGCAGGCTGACAGGGACCGACGAGCAGTACTTC. Its translation is CASRLTGTDEQYF.